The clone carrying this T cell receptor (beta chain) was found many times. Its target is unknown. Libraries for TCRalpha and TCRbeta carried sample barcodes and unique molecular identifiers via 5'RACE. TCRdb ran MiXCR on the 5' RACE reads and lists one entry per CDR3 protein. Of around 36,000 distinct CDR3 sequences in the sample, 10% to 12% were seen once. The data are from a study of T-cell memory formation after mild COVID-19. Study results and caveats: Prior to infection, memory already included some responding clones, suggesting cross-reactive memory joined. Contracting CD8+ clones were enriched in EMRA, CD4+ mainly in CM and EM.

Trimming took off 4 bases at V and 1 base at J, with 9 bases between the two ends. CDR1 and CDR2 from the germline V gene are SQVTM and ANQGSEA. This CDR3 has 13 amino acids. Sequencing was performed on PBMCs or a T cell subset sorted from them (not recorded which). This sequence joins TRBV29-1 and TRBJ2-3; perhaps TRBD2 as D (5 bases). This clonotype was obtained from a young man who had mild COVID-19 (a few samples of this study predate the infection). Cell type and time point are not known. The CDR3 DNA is TGCAGCGTTGTCCGGCGGGGCACAGATACGCAGTATTTT. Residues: CSVVRRGTDTQYF.